This T cell receptor (beta chain) was recorded in a study of radiotherapy plus CTLA-4 blockade in lung cancer. Study information: With roughly a third of patients having disease control, objective responses were seen in about 18%.

The germline gives CDR1 MNHEY, CDR2 SMNVEV (reference sequence). Between the trimmed V and J ends, which lost 6 bases and 0 bases, there was a span of 20 bases. CDR3 length: 18 amino acids. Treatment of patients with chemo-refractory metastatic non-small-cell lung cancer consisted of focal radiation plus CTLA-4 blockade with ipilimumab. This clone has a handful of counts. Only in-frame clones appear in the TCRdb table, and some are missing; sequencing was by immunoSEQ multiplex PCR. The sample gives some 73,000 clones, approximately 73% of which show up once; over 9% is in the top ten. This sequence joins TRBV27 and TRBJ2-2, with no clear D. The sample here was peripheral blood, taken from a patient treated with radiotherapy plus ipilimumab. The source of this sequence is a human donor with non-small cell lung cancer whose response to radiotherapy plus ipilimumab could not be evaluated. The CDR3 sequence: CASSKLTWADSNTGELFF. Written as DNA, the CDR3 is TGTGCCAGCAGCAAATTAACGTGGGCAGATTCGAACACCGGGGAGCTGTTTTTT.